This TCR beta chain was captured in a study of immune characterization of retroperitoneal liposarcoma. From the PCR reads, TCRdb called clonotypes with MiXCR, one entry per CDR3 protein. The sample lists some 9,600 distinct CDR3 sequences, 37% occurring once. This clonotype was sampled from a male donor with retroperitoneal liposarcoma. Sequenced sample: tumor tissue.

CDR3 in amino acids: CASRLPSSYEQYF. DNA of the CDR3: TGTGCCAGCAGGCTTCCCAGCTCCTACGAGCAGTACTTC. The chain couples TRBV6-8 to TRBJ2-7; D remains ambiguous. CDR1 MNHGY and CDR2 SAAAGT come from the germline V gene. The CDR3 consists of 13 residues. Trimming cost V 6 bases and J 0 bases, with 9 bases left between them.